This TCR beta chain was found in a study of blood T cells in healthy people across ages. Sample-barcoded 5' priming and a J-beta primer mix drove a second PCR of roughly 7 to 11 cycles. The yield of each sample was at least 2.5 million CDR3-containing paired-end reads. TCRdb re-analysed the 5' RACE reads in MiXCR, keeping a single row per CDR3 protein. The table includes more than 650,000 distinct CDR3 sequences, around 24% detected once. In this sample, this clonotype turned up a few times. The donors, all healthy, were Caucasians living in Russia, aged roughly 6 to 100. The same sample was also studied in work on T cells of mothers and their children.

The clonotype was recovered from a boy aged 5 to 17 in good health. Sample: blood.

As DNA, the CDR3 is TGCAGTGCTAGAGTCGGGGGAGCTGGGGCCAACGTCCTGACTTTC. It is translated as CSARVGGAGANVLTF. The V and J genes are TRBV20-1 and TRBJ2-6; a possible D gene is TRBD2 (6 bases). Deletions cut 1 base from V and 2 bases from J, with 9 bases between. The CDR3 is 15 residues long. Looked up from germline, CDR1 is DFQATT and CDR2 is SNEGSKA (reference sequence).